This TCR beta chain appears in the sequencing data of a study of blood T cell repertoires in COVID-19. As for the study in general: Sites in the United States, Italy and Spain provided acute and convalescent COVID-19 samples. T cells, B-cell-depleted T cells, or PBMCs provided the cDNA or gDNA that served as material.

Trimming stripped 0 bases from V and 4 bases from J, with 7 bases between. The germline gives CDR1 SGDLS, CDR2 YYNGEE. The CDR3 covers 14 residues. Original handling: Reference gene primers were amplified, and this amplification served to estimate nucleated cell counts. Assay: immunoSEQ multiplex PCR; the TCRdb copy retains only in-frame clones and omits some. V, J and clone size are those of that table, while D and trimming were read from the DNA. This table has 150,000 to 200,000 clones, 88% appearing once. The sample consisted of peripheral blood. The chain is built from TRBV9 and TRBJ2-2, with D unresolved. The sequence was collected from a man aged 35 to 55 with active or convalescent COVID-19. CDR3 coding DNA: TGTGCCAGCAGCGTAGCCCGGGTCACCGGGGAGCTGTTTTTT. Amino acid sequence: CASSVARVTGELFF.